The clone carrying this T cell receptor beta chain was counted a single time. Data came from immunoSEQ multiplex PCR; TCRdb stores just in-frame clones and leaves some out. In the table there are 220,000 or so clones, approximately 90% of which are singletons. Per germline, CDR1 MDHEN and CDR2 SYDVKM. This CDR3 comprises 13 residues. The junction had 7 bases not matched to a gene; V was cut back by 5 bases and J by 7 bases. This sample was taken from a study of blood T cell repertoires in COVID-19. Participants came from 24 US areas, aged about 18 to 100 years. Allocation to cohorts depended on clinical history reported by the participants.

Sequencing was carried out using PBMCs or T cells enriched from blood (not recorded which). This chain uses TRBV28 with TRBJ1-2; TRBD1 aligns across 7 bases. This receptor was taken from a man aged 50 to 59 who had been exposed to COVID-19. In DNA, the CDR3 is TGTGCCAGCAGTCTCCTGACAGGGTTTGGCTACACCTTC. This gives the protein CASSLLTGFGYTF.